This TCR beta chain came from a study of shared clonotypes between healthy human individuals. Whole-study findings and limits: Rarefaction exposed incomplete sorted-subset sequencing despite large depth. The study generally estimated greater richness for naive than memory subsets. The diversity represented, both genetic and in exposure history, was limited by few donors.

About this clone: What it binds is unknown.

CDR1 and CDR2 (germline): SNHLY, FYNNEI. V was shortened by 0 bases and J by 4 bases, with 12 bases between the two germline ends. This CDR3 is built from 15 residues. Sequencing was performed with immunoSEQ multiplex PCR; in TCRdb, only in-frame clones are kept and a portion is missing. The profile shows about 2.1 million clones, roughly 95% of them singletons. Naive CD8 cells lacked CD45RO and underwent positive selection for CCR7, leaving out terminally differentiated effector memory CD45RA+ cells. The sample comprised naive CD8+ T cells from PBMCs. The gene calls are TRBV2 and TRBJ2-5, with a possible D match to TRBD1 (5 bases). This clonotype was obtained from a man between 18 and 29 years old in good health. Some clones in this sample may be carry-over from other donors' samples. The CDR3 nucleotides read TGTGCCAGCAGTGAAGCGCTAGGGGCAGGAGAGACCCAGTACTTC. As protein: CASSEALGAGETQYF.